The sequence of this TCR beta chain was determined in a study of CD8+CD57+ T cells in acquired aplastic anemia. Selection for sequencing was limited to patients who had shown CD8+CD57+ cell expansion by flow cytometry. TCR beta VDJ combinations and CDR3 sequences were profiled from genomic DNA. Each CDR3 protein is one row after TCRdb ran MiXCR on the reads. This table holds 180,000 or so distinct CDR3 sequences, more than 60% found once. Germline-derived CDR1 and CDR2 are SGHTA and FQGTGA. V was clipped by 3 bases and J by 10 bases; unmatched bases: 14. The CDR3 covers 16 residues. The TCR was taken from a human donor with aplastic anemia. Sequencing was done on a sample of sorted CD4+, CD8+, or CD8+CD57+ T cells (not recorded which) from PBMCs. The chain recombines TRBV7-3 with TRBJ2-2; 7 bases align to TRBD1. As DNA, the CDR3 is TGTGCCAGCAGCTTTGCGACAGGGTCCCCCTTCATGGAGCTGTTTTTT. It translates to CASSFATGSPFMELFF.